This passage covers 10 T cell receptor beta chains from one sample sequenced in a study of cytomegalovirus exposure and HLA in healthy donors. The PCR employed 60 Vbeta primers together with 13 Jbeta primers. TCRdb's copy holds only in-frame clones and misses some; the assay was immunoSEQ multiplex PCR. The table lists about 200,000 clones, 85% to 90% of them singletons, with about 1.7% in the top ten. Material: PBMCs. The receptors were gathered from a woman between 18 and 29 years old in good health and CMV-seronegative.

Worth noting for this clone: An end of the junction does not agree with germline; a read error may underlie this. This sequence joins TRBV7-9 and TRBJ2-1; 14 positions match TRBD2. This CDR3 is 17 amino acids long. CDR1 and CDR2 from the germline V gene are SEHNR and FQNEAQ (reference sequence). CDR3 protein: CSSSMSGTSGGGNEQFF. DNA for the CDR3: TGTTCCAGCAGCATGTCCGGGACTAGCGGGGGTGGTAATGAGCAGTTCTTC. The full variable domain, in which reference TRBV7-9 and TRBJ2-1 provide the parts outside the CDR3, is DTGVSQNPRHKITKRGQNVTFRCDPISEHNRLYWYRQTLGQGPEFLTYFQNEAQLEKSRLLSDRFSAERPKGSFSTLEIQRTEQGDSAMYLCSSSMSGTSGGGNEQFFGPGTRLTVL.

The gene calls are TRBV7-9 and TRBJ2-7; 9 bases line up with TRBD1. The CDR3 runs 13 residues. With 5 bases clipped from V and 4 bases from J, the junction kept 3 bases outside the gene matches. Germline V CDR1 and CDR2: SEHNR, FQNEAQ (reference sequence). CDR3 sequence (DNA): TGTGCCAGCAGCCTGGACAGGGGATACGAGCAGTACTTC. It encodes CASSLDRGYEQYF.

The J gene is TRBJ1-6, the V gene TRBV28; TRBD1 matches 8 bases. J lost 8 bases, V lost 5 bases, and 11 bases had no gene match. CDR1 is MDHEN, CDR2 SYDVKM, per germline. The CDR3 spans 16 residues. CDR3 sequence: CASSPGQGLAYSPLHF. The CDR3 coding sequence is TGTGCCAGCAGTCCAGGACAGGGACTCGCTTATTCACCCCTCCACTTT.

The genes are TRBV11-2 and TRBJ2-7; 7 bases match TRBD1. CDR3 size: 16 residues. V gave up 1 base and J gave up 2 bases; unmatched junction bases: 8. Germline V lookup: CDR1 SGHAT, CDR2 FQNNGV. The DNA for the CDR3 is TGTGCCAGCAGCTTAGGGGTGACAGGGAGTACCTACGAGCAGTACTTC. Encoded protein: CASSLGVTGSTYEQYF.

The chain combines TRBV27 with TRBJ2-5; D perhaps matches TRBD2 (5 bases). The CDR3 runs to 14 residues. Looked up from germline, CDR1 is MNHEY and CDR2 is SMNVEV (reference sequence). V was pared by 10 bases and J by 2 bases, with 17 bases between. As DNA, the CDR3 is TGTGCCACCCCTGAGGAGACGGGACAAGAGACCCAGTACTTC. Translation: CATPEETGQETQYF.

This clone has a handful of counts. The chain joins TRBV4-3 to TRBJ1-1; possibly TRBD1 for D (5 bases). From germline, CDR1 is LGHNA and CDR2 YSLEER. V gave up 3 bases and J gave up 1 base, with 9 bases separating them. CDR3 size: 14 residues. In DNA form, the CDR3 reads TGCGCCAGCAGCCAGGGGGGGTGGAACACTGAAGCTTTCTTT. Protein product: CASSQGGWNTEAFF.

The V call is TRBV7-2, the J call TRBJ2-3; 9 nucleotides align to TRBD2. The CDR3 contains 16 residues. With V trimmed by 3 bases and J by 2 bases, 6 bases remained unmatched. The germline gives CDR1 SGHTA, CDR2 FQGNSA. The CDR3 spells CASSFVAGAPTDTQYF. CDR3 DNA sequence: TGTGCCAGCAGCTTTGTAGCGGGGGCCCCCACAGATACGCAGTATTTT.

For this clone: At one boundary the junction diverges from the germline segment, which might be a read error. This chain links TRBV7-7 with TRBJ2-5; TRBD2 matches 9 bases. The CDR3 is 16 amino acids. Germline V lookup: CDR1 SSHAT, CDR2 FNYEAQ (reference sequence). In nucleotides, the CDR3 is TGTGCTAGCAGCTTAGGCGGGGGGGCCGGGCAAGAGACCCAGTACTTC. Amino acids: CASSLGGGAGQETQYF.

V gene TRBV18 combines with J gene TRBJ2-7; D is perhaps TRBD2 (6 bases). V lost 3 bases and J lost 4, with 16 bases in between. Germline CDR1 and CDR2: KGHSH and LQKENI. The CDR3 spans 15 residues. The CDR3 is CASSPGSGAGYEQYF. The CDR3 nucleotides are TGTGCCAGCTCACCGGGGAGTGGGGCGGGGTACGAGCAGTACTTC.

In the case of this clone: The sample carries other DNA sequences with the same CDR3. The gene calls are TRBV30 and TRBJ2-7, with D possibly matching TRBD2 (5 bases). This CDR3 contains 12 residues. Deletions cut 0 bases from V and 3 bases from J, with 6 bases between. Germline CDR1 GTSNPN, CDR2 SVGIG (reference sequence). The CDR3 DNA reads as TGTGCCTGGAGTGTACGGGGCTACGAGCAGTACTTC. Translating it yields CAWSVRGYEQYF.